This T cell receptor (beta chain) was captured by sequencing in a study of blood T cell repertoires in COVID-19. CDR1 and CDR2 (germline): MNHEY, SVGAGI. Trimming took off 10 bases at V and 1 base at J, with 10 bases between the two ends. This CDR3 contains 12 residues. Clones were sequenced by immunoSEQ multiplex PCR, and TCRdb holds only the in-frame ones, with some missing. The table lists 200,000 or so clones, about nine tenths of them singletons. The sample comprised PBMCs or T cells enriched from blood (not recorded which). The source of this sequence is a woman in her 40s with acute COVID-19. The chain is built from TRBV6-5 and TRBJ1-2; tentative D call: TRBD1 (5 bases). The CDR3 region has the DNA TGTGCCACCCTGGGGGGTAACTATGGCTACACCTTC. Translating gives CATLGGNYGYTF.